Following are 26 T cell receptor beta chains from one sample sequenced in a study of a mutant IDH1 vaccine in newly diagnosed glioma. Only in-frame clones appear in the TCRdb table, and some are missing; sequencing was by immunoSEQ multiplex PCR. The table has 80,000 to 100,000 clones, about 80% seen once. Time point described: baseline, week 1 (first vaccination visit). The treatment here: pre-vaccination baseline after standard-of-care therapy. Here the sequenced sample was PBMCs, taken from a glioma patient treated with radiotherapy, temozolomide or both. These receptors were collected from a middle-aged man with glioma.

The rearrangement uses TRBV11-1 and TRBJ2-3; D unresolved. The germline CDR1 and CDR2 sequences are SGHAT and FQDESV (reference sequence). Trimming took 1 base from V and 5 from J, leaving 7 bases between them. CDR3 length equals 13 residues. The DNA of the CDR3 is TGTGCCAGCAGCTTAGGTCTGGGAGATACGCAGTATTTT. It codes for CASSLGLGDTQYF.

V is TRBV5-4 and J is TRBJ1-2; 7 bases match TRBD1. The CDR3 is 16 residues long. V trimming: 4 bases; J trimming: 8 bases; junction bases outside the gene matches: 17. The germline V gene has CDR1 SGHNT and CDR2 YYREEE (reference sequence). The CDR3 here is CASSPLSRQGGDGYTF. Here the CDR3 DNA reads TGTGCCAGCAGCCCATTAAGTCGACAGGGCGGGGACGGCTACACCTTC.

This clone was observed a handful of times. The V and J genes are TRBV18 and TRBJ2-5; 7 bases align to TRBD1. The CDR3 has 15 amino acids. The V gene end was trimmed by 3 bases and the J gene end by 3 bases; junction bases not matched to a gene: 7. Germline CDR1 is KGHSH and CDR2 is LQKENI. CDR3 in amino acids: CASSPTTGSEETQYF. CDR3 DNA: TGTGCCAGCTCACCTACGACAGGGTCCGAAGAGACCCAGTACTTC.

The V gene is TRBV9, the J gene TRBJ2-1, with D maybe TRBD2 (6 bases). Germline CDR1 reads SGDLS; CDR2 reads YYNGEE. CDR3 size: 17 residues. Trimming took 5 bases from V and 0 from J, leaving 18 bases between them. As DNA, the CDR3 is TGTGCCAGCAGTGATTATTTAGCGGAAGGCTCCTACAATGAGCAGTTCTTC. Translated, it gives CASSDYLAEGSYNEQFF.

With regard to this clone: Different DNA sequences within this sample yield the same CDR3. The chain has TRBV5-1 and TRBJ2-3; 7 bases are a match to TRBD2. CDR1 and CDR2 from the germline V gene are SGHRS and YFSETQ. The CDR3 is 15 amino acids. V shed 1 base, J shed 3 bases, and the junction held 5 bases outside the gene matches. The CDR3 protein is CASSLRGVRTDTQYF. The CDR3 bases are TGCGCCAGCAGCTTGCGGGGGGTCCGGACAGATACGCAGTATTTT.

This clone was seen once. J is TRBJ2-6 and V is TRBV7-8; TRBD1 aligns across 7 bases. The germline V gene encodes CDR1 SGHVS and CDR2 FQNEAQ. This CDR3 comprises 16 residues. V shed 4 bases and J 4 bases; nucleotides not matched to a gene: 7. The chain's CDR3 is CASSSTGATGANVLTF. The CDR3 nucleotides are TGTGCCAGCAGCTCTACAGGGGCCACGGGGGCCAACGTCCTGACTTTC.

The rearrangement joins TRBV29-1 to TRBJ1-1, with D unresolved. This CDR3 has 14 residues. CDR1 is SQVTM and CDR2 is ANQGSEA in the germline V gene. The germline V and J ends were trimmed by 6 bases and 5 bases, with 19 bases remaining between them. The CDR3 here is CSVPMGLSWTEAFF. For the CDR3, the DNA is TGCAGCGTCCCTATGGGATTGTCGTGGACTGAAGCTTTCTTT.

The chain links TRBV4-2 to TRBJ2-7; 8 positions match TRBD2. This CDR3 has 15 residues. CDR1 and CDR2 from the germline V gene are LGHNA and YNFKEQ. Trimming at V came to 5 bases and at J to 3 bases, leaving 9 bases not matched to a gene. CDR3 in DNA: TGTGCCAGCAGCTCGGGAGGGAGGGGCCTCTACGAGCAGTACTTC. Protein sequence: CASSSGGRGLYEQYF.

The chain couples TRBV28 to TRBJ2-1; tentatively, D is TRBD1 (6 bases). V was shortened by 4 bases and J by 4 bases, with 14 bases between the two germline ends. CDR1 and CDR2 (germline): MDHEN, SYDVKM. The CDR3 has 15 amino acids. The CDR3 protein is CASSSGASRYNEQFF. DNA of the CDR3: TGTGCCAGCAGTTCAGGGGCTAGCCGATACAATGAGCAGTTCTTC.

V and J are TRBV9 and TRBJ2-5, with 8 bases matching TRBD2. CDR3 length: 17 amino acids. Trimming removed 5 bases from V and 4 bases from J; junction bases left unmatched: 16. Germline V lookup: CDR1 SGDLS, CDR2 YYNGEE. The DNA for the CDR3 is TGTGCCAGCAGTTACTCAACGGGAGGGACCCAATTAGAGACCCAGTACTTC. Translation: CASSYSTGGTQLETQYF.

The gene calls are TRBV27 and TRBJ1-5, with D unresolved. CDR1 is MNHEY and CDR2 is SMNVEV in the germline V gene (reference sequence). Trimming took 5 bases from V and 2 from J, leaving 10 bases between them. This CDR3 has 14 residues. DNA of the CDR3: TGTGCCAGCAGTCCAGGTCGGGGCAATCAGCCCCAGCATTTT. Its protein is CASSPGRGNQPQHF.

Worth noting for this clone: The germline gene is not matched at one end of the junction; a read error may be the cause. V is TRBV7-7 and J is TRBJ2-5; D is possibly TRBD2 (6 bases). The CDR3 length is 13 residues. Germline assignment: CDR1 SSHAT and CDR2 FNYEAQ (reference sequence). CDR3 in DNA: TGTGCTAGCACCTACGGAGGGACAGAGACCCAGTACTTC. This encodes CASTYGGTETQYF.

The chain couples TRBV7-9 to TRBJ2-3, with 12 bases lining up with TRBD2. V shed 5 bases, J shed 0 bases, and the junction held 3 bases outside the gene matches. The CDR3 sequence is 16 residues long. In germline, CDR1 is SEHNR, CDR2 FQNEAQ (reference sequence). CDR3 bases: TGTGCCAGCAGCCAAGGGACTAGCGGGAGCACAGATACGCAGTATTTT. Protein: CASSQGTSGSTDTQYF.

This chain joins TRBV5-6 and TRBJ2-7; possible D gene TRBD1, 6 bases. The germline V and J ends were trimmed by 0 bases and 2 bases, with 9 bases remaining between them. CDR3 length equals 14 residues. CDR1 is SGHDT, CDR2 YYEEEE, per germline. CDR3 sequence reads: CASSLGQATYEQYF. The CDR3, as DNA: TGTGCCAGCAGCTTGGGACAGGCAACCTACGAGCAGTACTTC. Full variable domain (missing parts from reference TRBV5-6 and TRBJ2-7): DAGVTQSPTHLIKTRGQQVTLRCSPKSGHDTVSWYQQALGQGPQFIFQYYEEEERQRGNFPDRFSGHQFPNYSSELNVNALLLGDSALYLCASSLGQATYEQYFGPGTRLTVT.

The chain uses TRBV6-5 and TRBJ2-5, with TRBD2 matching over 11 bases. The length of the CDR3 is 15 residues. Per the germline V gene, CDR1 is MNHEY and CDR2 is SVGAGI. The V gene end was trimmed by 5 bases and the J gene end by 1 base; junction bases not matched to a gene: 3. Written as DNA, the CDR3 is TGTGCCAGCAGTGGGACTAGCGGAGTCCAAGAGACCCAGTACTTC. Protein sequence: CASSGTSGVQETQYF.

Only a few counts were recorded for this clone. The chain is built from TRBV5-1 and TRBJ2-5, with TRBD1 identical over 7 bases. The CDR3 is 15 amino acids. With 3 bases clipped from V and 4 bases from J, the junction kept 9 bases outside the gene matches. Germline V gene data show CDR1 as SGHRS and CDR2 as YFSETQ. The CDR3 here is CASSSSTGDGETQYF. The CDR3 nucleotides read TGCGCCAGCAGCTCATCAACAGGGGATGGAGAGACCCAGTACTTC.

This sequence joins TRBV9 and TRBJ1-2; tentative D call: TRBD1 (5 bases). Germline V gives CDR1 SGDLS, CDR2 YYNGEE. Trimming pared 0 bases from V and 8 bases from J, leaving 11 bases between. This CDR3 region has 13 residues. The CDR3 spells CASSVGVKGGYTF. The CDR3 nucleotides are TGTGCCAGCAGCGTAGGCGTAAAGGGGGGCTACACCTTC.

The chain uses TRBV19 and TRBJ1-5; D remains ambiguous. The CDR3 length is 15 residues. Trimming took off 5 bases at V and 3 bases at J, with 14 bases between the two ends. Germline CDR1 reads LNHDA; CDR2 reads SQIVND (reference sequence). The CDR3 nucleotides read TGTGCCAGTAGTGCGCACCCGCCTATCAATCAGCCCCAGCATTTT. The encoded protein is CASSAHPPINQPQHF.

The chain recombines TRBV6-5 with TRBJ2-5; no clear D. Trimming pared 0 bases from V and 1 base from J, leaving 12 bases between. CDR1 is MNHEY, CDR2 SVGAGI, per germline. The CDR3 loop spans 16 amino acids. The CDR3 DNA sequence: TGTGCCAGCAGTTACTCCCGGCTGAATCTCCAAGAGACCCAGTACTTC. Protein sequence: CASSYSRLNLQETQYF.

The rearrangement links TRBV12-5 to TRBJ1-5, with D possibly being TRBD1 (5 bases). Germline V gene sequence: CDR1 LGHNT, CDR2 FRNRAP. V was shortened by 7 bases and J by 6 bases, with 16 bases between the two germline ends. This CDR3 has 14 amino acids. The CDR3 DNA reads TGTGCTAGTGCCCAAGGACGGGGGATTCAGCCCCAGCATTTT. Translation: CASAQGRGIQPQHF.

This rearrangement joins TRBV7-2 to TRBJ2-5, with D perhaps TRBD1 (6 bases). Trimming took 1 base from V and 4 from J, leaving 13 bases between them. This CDR3 contains 15 residues. CDR1 is SGHTA, CDR2 FQGNSA, per germline. DNA of the CDR3: TGTGCCAGCAGCTTAGTGGGGCAGGGGAGAGAGACCCAGTACTTC. It translates to CASSLVGQGRETQYF.

The chain has TRBV4-2 and TRBJ2-1, with 10 bases identical to TRBD2. V trimming: 0 bases; J trimming: 8 bases; junction bases outside the gene matches: 10. This CDR3 region has 17 residues. CDR1 and CDR2 from the germline V gene are LGHNA and YNFKEQ. CDR3 nucleotide sequence: TGTGCCAGCAGCCAAGATCCTAGCGGGGGCCTCTTGGATGAGCAGTTCTTC. Protein sequence: CASSQDPSGGLLDEQFF.

The rearrangement uses TRBV6-5 and TRBJ1-2; D ambiguous. The germline V gene encodes CDR1 MNHEY and CDR2 SVGAGI. The length of the CDR3 is 15 residues. Trimming took 7 bases from V and 8 from J, leaving 23 bases between them. CDR3 in amino acids: CASKITNPGPGGYTF. The CDR3 coding sequence is TGTGCCAGCAAGATAACTAACCCAGGTCCTGGGGGCTACACCTTC.

The J gene is TRBJ1-1, the V gene TRBV5-4, with D unresolved. CDR1 is SGHNT, CDR2 YYREEE, per germline (reference sequence). V lost 0 bases and J 1 base, leaving 4 bases between the germline ends. The CDR3 has 13 amino acids. This chain's CDR3 is CASSLDQNTEAFF. The CDR3, as DNA: TGTGCCAGCAGCTTGGACCAGAACACTGAAGCTTTCTTT.

The chain links TRBV27 to TRBJ2-7, with 7 bases identical to TRBD2. Unmatched junction bases numbered 6, after V lost 3 bases and J lost 1 base. The CDR3 has 15 residues. Germline CDR1 is MNHEY and CDR2 is SMNVEV (reference sequence). The DNA of the CDR3 is TGTGCCAGCAGTTTCTTCGGGGGGACTTCCTACGAGCAGTACTTC. Translated: CASSFFGGTSYEQYF.

The DNA for the CDR3 is TGTGCCAGCAGCTTAGGGGGTCTCGGGAGACCGAACACCGGGGAGCTGTTTTTT. This codes for CASSLGGLGRPNTGELFF. The J gene is TRBJ2-2, the V gene TRBV7-6, with D perhaps TRBD2 (6 bases). The length of the CDR3 is 18 residues. V dropped 1 base and J dropped 0 bases, with 15 bases sitting between them. Per the germline V gene, CDR1 is SGHVS and CDR2 is FNYEAQ.